Shown below are 29 T cell receptor beta chains from a single sample sequenced in a study of early T cells in non-severe SARS-CoV-2 infection (dated by TCRdb to the early 2020s). Library construction relied on 5' RACE. TCRdb shows the sequencer as NextSeq 500. TCRdb ran its own pipeline on the public reads, namely fastp trimming at Q25 and MiXCR clone calling, and kept in-frame beta chains. Rows with a matching CDR3 protein are joined into one entry that keeps the most common DNA and genes. The sample profile shows approximately 58,000 distinct CDR3 sequences; 5.5% to 7.5% of them were found once. Over 3.5% of the sample lies in the top ten. Source material: whole blood. All receptors derive from an adult who was a healthcare worker with PCR-confirmed SARS-CoV-2 infection or an uninfected control (not recorded which).

This clonotype was seen at least ten times. This chain links TRBV11-2 with TRBJ1-1, with 12 bases fitting TRBD1. Germline loops: CDR1 SGHAT, CDR2 FQNNGV. Losses at the gene ends were 3 bases for V and 1 base for J; bases not matched to a gene: 9. The CDR3 consists of 18 residues. CDR3 in DNA: TGTGCCAGCAGCTTGAGGAGGGACAGGGGGCTACGGAACACTGAAGCTTTCTTT. Its translation is CASSLRRDRGLRNTEAFF.

V usage is TRBV20-1 and J usage is TRBJ1-6; 9 nucleotides match TRBD1. This CDR3 spans 14 amino acids. The ends lost 3 bases at V and 6 bases at J; junction bases unmatched: 3. Germline V gene data show CDR1 as DFQATT and CDR2 as SNEGSKA (reference sequence). Here the CDR3 reads CSASETGGNSPLHF. The CDR3 nucleotides read TGCAGTGCTAGTGAGACAGGGGGTAATTCACCCCTCCACTTT.

This clonotype came up many times. The gene calls are TRBV7-6 and TRBJ1-1, with D perhaps TRBD1 (6 bases). This CDR3 region has 16 residues. V gave up 4 bases and J gave up 0 bases, with 15 bases separating them. The germline CDR1 and CDR2 sequences are SGHVS and FNYEAQ. CDR3 sequence reads: CASSSSGQTVNTEAFF. CDR3 DNA: TGTGCCAGCAGCTCTTCTGGACAGACCGTGAACACTGAAGCTTTCTTT.

As concerns this clonotype: This sequence may be a read error, since a much larger clone differs from it by one base. V usage is TRBV20-1 and J usage is TRBJ2-7; 9 nucleotides agree with TRBD1. The CDR3 covers 13 residues. Germline V gene sequence: CDR1 DFQATT, CDR2 SNEGSKA (reference sequence). The CDR3 spells CSVRQGVRYEQYF. The CDR3 coding sequence is TGCAGTGTTAGACAGGGGGTGCGCTACGAGCAGTACTTC.

This clonotype was seen repeatedly, ten times or more. The chain links TRBV11-3 to TRBJ2-2; 7 nucleotides line up with TRBD2. CDR1 is SGHNT, CDR2 YENEEA, per germline. The CDR3 spans 13 residues. J lost 6 bases, V lost 6 bases, and 4 bases had no gene match. CDR3 loop: CASSSTSPGELFF. The CDR3 coding sequence is TGTGCCAGCAGTTCGACTAGCCCCGGGGAGCTGTTTTTT.

There are a few counts of this clonotype. The V and J genes are TRBV7-3 and TRBJ2-7; TRBD1 might be the D (5 bases). CDR1 is SGHTA, CDR2 FQGTGA, per germline. This CDR3 has 14 residues. Trimming removed 2 bases at V and 7 bases at J, with 15 bases between. CDR3: CASSLGPGYNEQYF. In DNA, the CDR3 is TGTGCCAGCAGCTTAGGTCCAGGGTATAATGAGCAGTACTTC. Full variable domain (outside the CDR3, taken from reference TRBV7-3 and TRBJ2-7): GAGVSQTPSNKVTEKGKYVELRCDPISGHTALYWYRQSLGQGPEFLIYFQGTGAADDSGLPNDRFFAVRPEGSVSTLKIQRTERGDSAVYLCASSLGPGYNEQYFGPGTRLTVT.

On this clonotype itself: This may come from a read error, since a much larger clone is one base off. This chain joins TRBV24-1 and TRBJ2-1; D is ambiguous. Germline V lookup: CDR1 KGHDR, CDR2 SFDVKD. The CDR3 runs 13 residues. V gave up 5 bases and J gave up 5 bases, with 9 bases separating them. Here the CDR3 reads CATSAGSDNEQFF. The CDR3, as DNA: TGTGCCACCAGTGCAGGATCAGACAATGAGCAGTTCTTC.

In regard to this clonotype: With a much larger clone just one base away, this may be a read error. The J gene is TRBJ2-7, the V gene TRBV5-1; either TRBD1 or TRBD2 may fit D (5 bases each). Looked up from germline, CDR1 is SGHRS and CDR2 is YFSETQ. The CDR3 sequence is 13 residues long. CDR3 loop: CTSSSGTEYEQYF. The CDR3 DNA reads as TGCACCAGCAGCTCCGGGACCGAGTACGAGCAGTACTTC.

This clonotype was recorded at least ten times. The V call is TRBV20-1, the J call TRBJ2-3; D call uncertain. The V gene lost 3 bases and the J gene lost 6 bases, with 7 bases spanning the gap. Per the germline V gene, CDR1 is DFQATT and CDR2 is SNEGSKA (reference sequence). The CDR3 is 11 residues long. The DNA of the CDR3 is TGCAGTGCTAGGTTAGGGGATACGCAGTATTTT. It is translated as CSARLGDTQYF.

V usage is TRBV12-5 and J usage is TRBJ2-1, with 9 bases identical to TRBD1. Germline CDR1 LGHNT, CDR2 FRNRAP. V dropped 1 base and J dropped 5; count of bases not matched to a gene: 3. The CDR3 has 15 amino acids. CDR3 amino acids: CASGLGTGADNEQFF. CDR3 in DNA: TGTGCTAGTGGTTTGGGGACAGGGGCTGACAATGAGCAGTTCTTC.

The chain is built from TRBV11-3 and TRBJ2-5; no reliable D call. CDR1 is SGHNT, CDR2 YENEEA, per germline. Between the trimmed V and J ends, which lost 0 bases and 5 bases, there was a span of 7 bases. CDR3 size: 13 residues. CDR3 in DNA: TGTGCCAGCAGCTTAGATCAAGGGGAGACCCAGTACTTC. Its protein product is CASSLDQGETQYF.

This clonotype appeared many times. This chain links TRBV7-6 with TRBJ1-6, with D unclear. CDR1 SGHVS and CDR2 FNYEAQ come from the germline V gene. Trimming removed 5 bases at V and 7 bases at J, with 6 bases between. This CDR3 has 12 amino acids. In nucleotides, the CDR3 is TGTGCCAGCAGCCCCCCAAATTCACCCCTCCACTTT. Its translation is CASSPPNSPLHF.

This clonotype came up many times. The chain combines TRBV20-1 with TRBJ2-1, with no clear D. Deletions cut 2 bases from V and 12 bases from J, with 14 bases between. CDR1 DFQATT and CDR2 SNEGSKA come from the germline V gene (reference sequence). The CDR3 sequence is 12 residues long. The DNA for the CDR3 is TGCAGTGCTAGAATTCCGGGCATGGGGCAGTTCTTC. Its translation: CSARIPGMGQFF.

This clonotype was counted only a few times. CDR3 residues: CAIMGDSRSDTQYF. The CDR3 coding sequence is TGTGCCATCATGGGGGACAGTCGGTCGGATACGCAGTATTTT. The chain joins TRBV10-3 to TRBJ2-3; 7 bases fit TRBD1. Per the germline V gene, CDR1 is ENHRY and CDR2 is SYGVKD. Trimming at V came to 7 bases and at J to 6 bases, leaving 10 bases not matched to a gene. There are 14 residues in the CDR3.

This clonotype was observed a handful of times. The V call is TRBV7-9, the J call TRBJ2-7; 8 positions match TRBD1. Germline CDR1 SEHNR, CDR2 FQNEAQ (reference sequence). CDR3 length: 14 amino acids. V was pared by 1 base and J by 6 bases, with 5 bases of the junction left unmatched. CDR3 residues: CASSLDQGAAEQYF. CDR3 DNA sequence: TGTGCCAGCAGCTTAGACCAGGGGGCGGCCGAGCAGTACTTC.

The chain employs TRBV12-3 or TRBV12-4 and TRBJ1-5, with TRBD1 matching 12 bases. With 5 bases clipped from V and 1 base from J, the junction kept 6 bases outside the gene matches. The CDR3 length is 17 residues. The DNA for the CDR3 is TGTGCCAGCAGTCCGGGACAGGGGGCGATCAGCAATCAGCCCCAGCATTTT. Translation: CASSPGQGAISNQPQHF.

In its sample, this clonotype was seen many times. The J gene is TRBJ1-6, the V gene TRBV4-3; D is perhaps TRBD1 (5 bases). This CDR3 spans 12 amino acids. Trimming cost V 1 base and J 17 bases, with 12 bases left between them. The germline V gene encodes CDR1 LGHNA and CDR2 YSLEER. CDR3 in amino acids: CASSQANQGIHF. The CDR3 DNA follows: TGCGCCAGCAGCCAAGCAAACCAGGGTATCCACTTT.

This clonotype turned up a few times. The rearrangement uses TRBV6-5 and TRBJ2-2, with D uncertain. The CDR3 length is 14 residues. The V end lost 5 bases, the J end lost 9 bases, and 16 bases lay between the germline ends. Germline CDR1 MNHEY, CDR2 SVGAGI. This CDR3 is CASSDGSELRELFF. CDR3 nucleotide sequence: TGTGCCAGCAGTGACGGGTCCGAACTAAGGGAGCTGTTTTTT.

This clonotype was recorded at least ten times. V gene TRBV9 combines with J gene TRBJ2-1; D is perhaps TRBD1 or TRBD2 (5 bases each). Between the trimmed V and J ends, which lost 3 bases and 4 bases, there was a span of 23 bases. Germline CDR1 reads SGDLS; CDR2 reads YYNGEE. This CDR3 has 18 residues. This chain's CDR3 is CASSASPGGRASYNEQFF. The CDR3 coding sequence is TGTGCCAGCAGCGCTTCCCCTGGGGGACGGGCCTCGTACAATGAGCAGTTCTTC.

The table lists this clonotype with a few counts. The junction shows a germline mismatch at one end, possibly a read error. The CDR3 nucleotides read TGTGCCAGCAGCCTAGCCTCCGGGGGTCCTAACACCGGGGAGCTGTTTTTT. Amino acids: CASSLASGGPNTGELFF. The chain couples TRBV7-6 to TRBJ2-2; the D gene is possibly TRBD2 (6 bases). The CDR3 has 17 amino acids. Germline CDR1 and CDR2: SGHVS and FNYEAQ.

V usage is TRBV10-2 and J usage is TRBJ2-1; TRBD1 matches 9 bases. This CDR3 region has 14 residues. CDR1 and CDR2 from the germline V gene are WSHSY and SAAADI. J was trimmed by 9 bases and V by 8 bases; bases with no gene match: 11. CDR3 DNA sequence: TGCGCCAGCGAATTTCCGGGACAGGGAGTTGAGCAGTTCTTC. This encodes CASEFPGQGVEQFF.

This clonotype showed up many times. The V and J genes are TRBV20-1 and TRBJ1-4, with 8 bases that match TRBD1. CDR1 is DFQATT, CDR2 SNEGSKA, per germline (reference sequence). The CDR3 is made up of 13 amino acids. After removal of 1 base from V and 5 bases from J, the junction contained 0 bases not matched to a gene. DNA for the CDR3: TGCAGTGCTAGAGGGACAGGGAATGAAAAACTGTTTTTT. It is translated as CSARGTGNEKLFF.

This clonotype has just a few counts. The gene calls are TRBV29-1 and TRBJ2-3; weak D call: TRBD1 (6 bases). Germline-derived CDR1 and CDR2 are SQVTM and ANQGSEA. The CDR3 is made up of 15 amino acids. Trimming pared 6 bases from V and 0 bases from J, leaving 16 bases between. CDR3 in DNA: TGCAGCGTGAGGGGGACGCGTACTAGCACAGATACGCAGTATTTT. Protein: CSVRGTRTSTDTQYF.

This clonotype showed up just a few times. The CDR3 loop reads CASRKTGGEYGYTF. CDR3 DNA: TGTGCCAGCAGGAAGACAGGGGGCGAGTATGGCTACACCTTC. The chain combines TRBV12-3 or TRBV12-4 with TRBJ1-2, with TRBD1 matching over 10 bases. The CDR3 spans 14 residues. Trimming took 6 bases from V and 5 from J; bases not matched to a gene: 6.

This clonotype was found a few times. V gene TRBV6-6 combines with J gene TRBJ2-3; TRBD2 aligns across 8 bases. The CDR3 extends over 15 amino acids. Germline-derived CDR1 and CDR2 are MNHNY and SVGAGI (reference sequence). The V gene end was trimmed by 8 bases and the J gene end by 1 base; junction bases not matched to a gene: 8. The DNA for the CDR3 is TGTGCCAGCTCCTTCGCCGGGGGGGGCACAGATACGCAGTATTTT. Protein sequence: CASSFAGGGTDTQYF.

Concerning this clonotype: Just one base apart from a much larger clone, this may be a read error. The V and J genes are TRBV5-1 and TRBJ2-7; D is unresolved. CDR3 length equals 17 residues. Deletions cut 1 base from V and 10 bases from J, with 27 bases between. The V gene's germline CDR1 is SGHRS and CDR2 YFSETQ. This CDR3 is CASSLRSDHRSVVGQYF. The CDR3 bases are TGCGCCAGCAGCTTGCGGTCAGATCACAGAAGCGTCGTGGGACAGTACTTC.

Only a few counts were recorded for this clonotype. The rearrangement links TRBV7-2 to TRBJ2-7; no reliable D call. This CDR3 is 13 amino acids long. Germline loops: CDR1 SGHTA, CDR2 FQGNSA. V was cut by 2 bases and J by 5 bases, with 10 bases left in between. Written as DNA, the CDR3 is TGTGCCAGCAGCTTACTAGGTTTGGACGAGCAGTACTTC. Translated, it gives CASSLLGLDEQYF. Together with reference TRBV7-2 and TRBJ2-7, the CDR3 gives the full variable domain: GAGVSQSPSNKVTEKGKDVELRCDPISGHTALYWYRQSLGQGLEFLIYFQGNSAPDKSGLPSDRFSAERTGGSVSTLTIQRTQQEDSAVYLCASSLLGLDEQYFGPGTRLTVT.

This clonotype was counted at least ten times. The chain carries TRBV6-1 and TRBJ2-7; D not resolved. The CDR3 extends over 14 amino acids. Trimming took 0 bases from V and 2 from J, leaving 8 bases between them. Germline values: CDR1 MNHNS, CDR2 SASEGT. The CDR3: CASSEAGTAYEQYF. The CDR3 nucleotides are TGTGCCAGCAGTGAAGCAGGTACAGCCTACGAGCAGTACTTC.

This clonotype was seen at least ten times. V gene TRBV6-5 combines with J gene TRBJ1-2; 8 bases are a match to TRBD1. The trim removed 5 bases at V and 3 bases at J, leaving 5 bases unmatched. CDR1 is MNHEY and CDR2 is SVGAGI in the germline V gene. This CDR3 spans 14 amino acids. The CDR3 is CASSVDRGDYGYTF. CDR3 coding DNA: TGTGCCAGCAGTGTTGACAGGGGTGACTATGGCTACACCTTC.